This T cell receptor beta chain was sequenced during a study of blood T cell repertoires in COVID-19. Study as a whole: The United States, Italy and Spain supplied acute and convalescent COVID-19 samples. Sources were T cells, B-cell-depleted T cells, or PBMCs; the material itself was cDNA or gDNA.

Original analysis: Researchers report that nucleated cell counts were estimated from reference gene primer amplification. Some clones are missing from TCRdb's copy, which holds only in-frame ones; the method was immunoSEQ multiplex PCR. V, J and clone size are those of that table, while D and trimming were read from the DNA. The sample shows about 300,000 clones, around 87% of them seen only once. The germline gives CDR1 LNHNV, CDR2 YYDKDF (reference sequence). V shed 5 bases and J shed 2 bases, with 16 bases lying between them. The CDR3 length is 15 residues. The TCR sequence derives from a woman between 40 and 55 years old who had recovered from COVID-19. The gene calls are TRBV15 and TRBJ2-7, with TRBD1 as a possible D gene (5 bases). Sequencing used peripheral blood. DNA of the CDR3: TGTGCCACCAGCCATAACCCGACAGCCCCCTACGAGCAGTACTTC. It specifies CATSHNPTAPYEQYF.